This TCR beta chain was sequenced during a study of Graves' ophthalmopathy and Graves' hyperthyroidism. Amplifying from RNA transcripts, the study obtained TCR beta CDR3 regions. First-round RT-PCR relied on HTBI primers, and a second-round multiplex PCR came next. A single record per CDR3 protein comes from TCRdb applying MiXCR to the multiplex PCR reads. The table has some 39,000 distinct CDR3 sequences, roughly 49% seen once. Stable hyperthyroidism referred to disease that showed no ophthalmopathy within 18 months of follow-up. Among the hyperthyroidism patients, all were newly diagnosed, aged 18 to 65, with under 2 months' duration. PBMCs came from 8.5 to 10 ml of fresh peripheral blood. The CDR3 covers 14 residues. V gave up 1 base and J gave up 5 bases, with 14 bases separating them. Germline values: CDR1 DFQATT, CDR2 SNEGSKA (reference sequence).

The specimen was peripheral blood. The chain uses TRBV20-1 and TRBJ2-5; D possibly uses TRBD1 or TRBD2 (6 bases each). The clonotype was recovered from an adult woman with stable Graves' hyperthyroidism. The DNA of the CDR3 is TGCAGTGCTAGAGGGCCAGGGGCGGGGGAGACCCAGTACTTC. Protein product: CSARGPGAGETQYF.